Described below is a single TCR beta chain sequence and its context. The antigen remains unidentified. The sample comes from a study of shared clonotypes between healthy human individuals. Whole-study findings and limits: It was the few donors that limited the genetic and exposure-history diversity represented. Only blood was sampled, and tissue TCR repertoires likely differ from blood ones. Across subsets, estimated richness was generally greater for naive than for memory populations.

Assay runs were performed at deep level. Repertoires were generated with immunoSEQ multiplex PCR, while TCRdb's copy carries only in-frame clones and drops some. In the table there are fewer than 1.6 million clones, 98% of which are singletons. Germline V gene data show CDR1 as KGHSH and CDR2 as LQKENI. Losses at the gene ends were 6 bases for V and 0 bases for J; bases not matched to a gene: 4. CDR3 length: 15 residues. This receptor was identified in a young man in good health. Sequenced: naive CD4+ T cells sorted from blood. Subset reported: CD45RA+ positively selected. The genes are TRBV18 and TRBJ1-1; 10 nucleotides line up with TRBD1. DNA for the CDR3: TGTGCCAGCTCCCGGACAGGGGGGATGAACACTGAAGCTTTCTTT. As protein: CASSRTGGMNTEAFF. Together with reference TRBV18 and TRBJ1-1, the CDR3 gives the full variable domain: NAGVMQNPRHLVRRRGQEARLRCSPMKGHSHVYWYRQLPEEGLKFMVYLQKENIIDESGMPKERFSAEFPKEGPSILRIQQVVRGDSAAYFCASSRTGGMNTEAFFGQGTRLTVV.